This is a list of T cell receptor beta chains from one sample in a study of regulatory and conventional T cells in RAG deficiency. Assay used: immunoSEQ multiplex PCR; TCRdb lists only in-frame clones, some missing. This sample has fewer than 35,000 clones, with roughly 90% found just once. The same data also went into a second study, on regulatory T cells.

Material: CD8+ T cells sorted from blood. All receptors derive from a human donor in good health. Both conserved end residues are part of each CDR3. The D gene is left open where the match is weak. Where a row states a size, it is once, few, many or the class of an expanded clone; other rows omit it.

size: .
V: TRBV14
D: TRBD1
J: TRBJ1-2
CDR3: CASSPTWTGLNYGYTF
DNA: TGTGCCAGCAGCCCAACTTGGACAGGGCTGAACTATGGCTACACCTTC

size: .
V: TRBV28
D: .
J: TRBJ1-5
CDR3: CASSLPTGFRGQPQHF
DNA: TGTGCCAGCAGTTTACCTACAGGGTTCAGAGGGCAGCCCCAGCATTTT

size: few
V: TRBV4-2
D: .
J: TRBJ2-1
CDR3: CASSQVGDRKNNEQFF
DNA: TGTGCCAGCAGCCAAGTCGGCGACCGAAAAAACAATGAGCAGTTCTTC

size: .
V: TRBV7-6
D: TRBD1
J: TRBJ1-1
CDR3: CASSLGTGSQAFF
DNA: TGTGCCAGCAGCTTAGGGACAGGGAGTCAAGCTTTCTTT

size: .
V: TRBV27
D: .
J: TRBJ1-1
CDR3: CASSLRGLLDMNTEAFF
DNA: TGTGCCAGCAGTTTAAGAGGGCTTCTAGACATGAACACTGAAGCTTTCTTT

size: .
V: TRBV19
D: .
J: TRBJ2-5
CDR3: CASSITDALAETQYF
DNA: TGTGCCAGTAGTATAACAGACGCACTCGCAGAGACCCAGTACTTC

size: .
V: TRBV29-1
D: .
J: TRBJ2-2
CDR3: CSVEKGNTGELFF
DNA: TGCAGCGTTGAGAAGGGGAACACCGGGGAGCTGTTTTTT

size: .
V: TRBV29-1
D: TRBD2
J: TRBJ2-1
CDR3: CSVEDLVTSGRDYNEQFF
DNA: TGCAGCGTTGAAGATCTGGTGACTAGCGGGAGGGACTACAATGAGCAGTTCTTC

size: .
V: TRBV5-1
D: .
J: TRBJ1-1
CDR3: CASSPTTGNTEAFF
DNA: TGCGCCAGCAGCCCGACGACAGGGAACACTGAAGCTTTCTTT

size: .
V: TRBV5-6
D: .
J: TRBJ1-1
CDR3: CASSLDPIRDTEAFF
DNA: TGTGCCAGCAGCTTGGACCCAATACGGGACACTGAAGCTTTCTTT

size: .
V: TRBV21-1
D: .
J: TRBJ2-7
CDR3: CASSKDRGTSGTYKTYEQYF
DNA: TGTGCCAGCAGCAAAGATCGAGGGACTAGCGGGACCTACAAAACCTACGAGCAGTACTTC

size: .
V: TRBV25-1
D: .
J: TRBJ1-1
CDR3: CASSEWGKNTEAFF
DNA: TGTGCCAGCAGTGAATGGGGAAAAAACACTGAAGCTTTCTTT

size: .
V: TRBV5-1
D: .
J: TRBJ2-2
CDR3: CASSLGPPGATGELFF
DNA: TGCGCCAGCAGCTTGGGTCCACCGGGAGCCACCGGGGAGCTGTTTTTT

size: .
V: TRBV6-6
D: TRBD1
J: TRBJ1-5
CDR3: CASRIPGQLNQPQHF
DNA: TGTGCCAGCAGAATACCGGGACAGCTGAATCAGCCCCAGCATTTT

size: .
V: TRBV27
D: .
J: TRBJ1-6
CDR3: CASSLGGSPLHF
DNA: TGTGCCAGCAGCCTAGGGGGATCACCCCTCCACTTT

size: .
V: TRBV5-1
D: .
J: TRBJ2-1
CDR3: CASSLLRALNNEQFF
DNA: TGCGCCAGCAGCTTGTTGCGGGCCTTAAACAATGAGCAGTTCTTC

size: .
V: TRBV5-8
D: .
J: TRBJ2-5
CDR3: CASSTVTLGEQYF
DNA: TGTGCCAGCAGCACGGTGACACTGGGGGAGCAGTACTTC

size: .
V: TRBV19
D: .
J: TRBJ2-1
CDR3: CASSIGGAFNEQFF
DNA: TGTGCCAGTAGTATCGGAGGGGCCTTCAATGAGCAGTTCTTC

size: .
V: TRBV18
D: .
J: TRBJ1-4
CDR3: CASSSSRANEKLFF
DNA: TGTGCCAGCTCCTCTTCCCGGGCTAATGAAAAACTGTTTTTT

size: .
V: TRBV19
D: TRBD1
J: TRBJ1-4
CDR3: CASRTGINEKLFF
DNA: TGTGCCAGTAGGACAGGGATTAATGAAAAACTGTTTTTT

size: .
V: TRBV19
D: .
J: TRBJ1-6
CDR3: CASSAYLGSPLHF
DNA: TGTGCCAGTAGTGCTTATTTAGGGTCACCCCTCCACTTT

size: .
V: TRBV19
D: .
J: TRBJ1-1
CDR3: CASSMNHRMNTEAFF
DNA: TGTGCCAGTAGTATGAACCACAGGATGAACACTGAAGCTTTCTTT

size: .
V: TRBV2
D: .
J: TRBJ1-4
CDR3: CASSEPGDRKLFF
DNA: TGTGCCAGCAGTGAACCAGGGGACCGAAAACTGTTTTTT

size: .
V: TRBV4-1
D: TRBD1
J: TRBJ2-3
CDR3: CASSQDAGTGSTDTQYF
DNA: TGCGCCAGCAGCCAAGACGCCGGGACAGGGTCCACAGATACGCAGTATTTT

size: .
V: TRBV19
D: TRBD2
J: TRBJ2-3
CDR3: CASTPGRADTQYF
DNA: TGTGCCAGTACACCGGGGAGGGCAGATACGCAGTATTTT

size: .
V: TRBV5-1
D: .
J: TRBJ1-5
CDR3: CASSLDGTFNQPQHF
DNA: TGCGCCAGCAGCTTAGACGGTACCTTCAATCAGCCCCAGCATTTT

size: few
V: TRBV6-6
D: .
J: TRBJ1-4
CDR3: CASSYLGGEKLFF
DNA: TGTGCCAGCAGTTACTTAGGGGGAGAAAAACTGTTTTTT

size: .
V: TRBV10-3
D: .
J: TRBJ2-2
CDR3: CAISEWGAGELFF
DNA: TGTGCCATCAGTGAGTGGGGGGCCGGGGAGCTGTTTTTT

size: .
V: TRBV27
D: .
J: TRBJ1-1
CDR3: CASSGEGGAAEAFF
DNA: TGTGCCAGCAGTGGGGAAGGGGGGGCTGCTGAAGCTTTCTTT

size: .
V: TRBV28
D: .
J: TRBJ1-1
CDR3: CASSLVVGLQKTEAFF
DNA: TGTGCCAGCAGTTTAGTGGTGGGACTGCAAAAAACGGAAGCTTTCTTT

size: .
V: TRBV21-1
D: .
J: TRBJ1-2
CDR3: CASSYGGADGYGYTF
DNA: TGTGCCAGCAGCTACGGAGGTGCGGACGGCTATGGCTACACCTTC

size: .
V: TRBV19
D: TRBD1
J: TRBJ2-1
CDR3: CASTLGGQGSNEQFF
DNA: TGTGCCAGTACCCTTGGGGGACAGGGTAGCAATGAGCAGTTCTTC

size: .
V: TRBV30
D: .
J: TRBJ1-1
CDR3: CAWSVPQGYTEAFF
DNA: TGTGCCTGGAGTGTACCGCAGGGGTACACTGAAGCTTTCTTT